The rows below give T cell receptor beta chains drawn from one sample of a study of T cell changes during pregnancy in multiple sclerosis. The table came from immunoSEQ multiplex PCR; TCRdb's copy has only in-frame clones and leaves some out. The repertoire has some 39,000 clones, about 90% of them found once; the top ten carry around 0.66%. This specimen was CD4+ T cells from peripheral blood mononuclear cells, taken in the second trimester of pregnancy. The receptors originated from a female donor in good health, enrolled as a control in a pregnancy study. Each CDR3 is given with its conserved first and last residue. D genes are given only for firm matches. Clone sizes are given selectively: once, few, many, or a class where the clone is expanded.

TRBD1 TRBJ1-1 - TRBV11-1 TGTGCCAGCACCCTGGACAGGGGCGACACTGAAGCTTTCTTT CASTLDRGDTEAFF
- TRBJ1-6 - TRBV9 TGTGCCAGCAGCGTAGCACAGTTTAATTCACCCCTCCACTTT CASSVAQFNSPLHF
- TRBJ1-1 - TRBV7-2 TGTGCCAGCCGCTCTTCGGGGAACACTGAAGCTTTCTTT CASRSSGNTEAFF
- TRBJ2-4 - TRBV18 TGTGCCAGCTTTCAGGGCTCAGGCATTCAGTACTTC CASFQGSGIQYF
- TRBJ1-1 - TRBV7-2 TGTGCCAGCAGCCTTAGCGGGGGAACAGGGGCTTTCTTT CASSLSGGTGAFF
TRBD1 TRBJ1-4 once TRBV4-3 TGCGCCAGCAGCCAAGGGGACAGAGGGTTCGCTAATGAAAAACTGTTTTTT CASSQGDRGFANEKLFF
TRBD1 TRBJ1-1 - TRBV7-3 TGTGCCAGCAGCCCCGGGACAGTCAACACTGAAGCTTTCTTT CASSPGTVNTEAFF
- TRBJ2-2 - TRBV2 TGTGCCAGCACAGGGCGTAACACCGGGGAGCTGTTTTTT CASTGRNTGELFF
TRBD2 TRBJ2-2 - TRBV9 TGTGCCAGCAGCGCAGGGACTAGCGGGGCGTCGGGCACCGGGGAGCTGTTTTTT CASSAGTSGASGTGELFF
- TRBJ1-4 - TRBV29-1 TGCAGCGTAAACAGGGCCGGAGAAAAACTGTTTTTT CSVNRAGEKLFF
- TRBJ2-3 - TRBV4-3 TGCGCCAGCAGCCAAGACGTTTCTAGCGAGACCTTCACAGATACGCAGTATTTT CASSQDVSSETFTDTQYF
- TRBJ1-2 few TRBV7-8 TGTGCCAGCAGCCGAGACTTCTATGGCTACACCTTC CASSRDFYGYTF
- TRBJ1-2 few TRBV7-3 TGTGCCAGCAGCTTACAGGGCCCGCGCTATGGCTACACCTTC CASSLQGPRYGYTF
TRBD2 TRBJ2-3 - TRBV7-3 TGTGCCAGCTCGGAGCGGGGGGGGGCAGATACGCAGTATTTT CASSERGGADTQYF